This T cell receptor (beta chain) was documented in a study of T cells after posttransplantation cyclophosphamide. TCRdb keeps only in-frame clones here, not all; method: immunoSEQ multiplex PCR. The sample holds roughly 23,000 clones, around 85% seen once. General study points: Donor-recipient repertoire similarity was low at 1-2 months, rising over year one.

As to this clone: The antigen is unknown.

Trimming at V came to 4 bases and at J to 3 bases, leaving 19 bases not matched to a gene. The CDR3 length is 18 residues. Germline-derived CDR1 and CDR2 are SGHRS and YFSETQ. Treatment was busulfan-fludarabine conditioning, a marrow graft, and cyclophosphamide on days +3 and +4. This clonotype was obtained from a female patient younger than 45 who received an allogeneic stem cell transplant from an unrelated donor, was CMV-positive, and had no GVHD. T cells may partly derive from the graft donor. The gene calls are TRBV5-1 and TRBJ2-7; 7 bases match TRBD1. The specimen comprised PBMCs, sampled after allogeneic stem cell transplant with posttransplant cyclophosphamide. CDR3 DNA: TGCGCCAGCAGCCCAGTACTACAGGGGACCCCAGCTAGCTACGAGCAGTACTTC. Protein: CASSPVLQGTPASYEQYF.